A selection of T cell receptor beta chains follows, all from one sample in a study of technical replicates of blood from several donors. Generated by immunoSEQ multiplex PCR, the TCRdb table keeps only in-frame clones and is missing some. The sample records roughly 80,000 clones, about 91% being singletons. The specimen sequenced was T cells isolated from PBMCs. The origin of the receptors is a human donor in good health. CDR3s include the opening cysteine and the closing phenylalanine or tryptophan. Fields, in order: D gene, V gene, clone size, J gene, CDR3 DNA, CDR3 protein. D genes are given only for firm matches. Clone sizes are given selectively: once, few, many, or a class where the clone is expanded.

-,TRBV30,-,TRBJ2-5,TGTGCCTGGAGTGTGGTGGTAGCCTACCAAGAGACCCAGTACTTC,CAWSVVVAYQETQYF
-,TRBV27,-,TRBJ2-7,TGTGCCAGCAGTCCCGGAATTAACAGGGCCCACGAGCAGTACTTC,CASSPGINRAHEQYF
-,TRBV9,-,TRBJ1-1,TGTGCCAGCAGCCCTAGGGGCAATCGGAACACTGAAGCTTTCTTT,CASSPRGNRNTEAFF
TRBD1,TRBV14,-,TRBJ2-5,TGTGCCAGCAGTCGACAGGGCCGGGAGACCCAGTACTTC,CASSRQGRETQYF
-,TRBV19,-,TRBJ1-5,TGTGCCAGTAGTATCCCAGATTATAGCAATCAGCCCCAGCATTTT,CASSIPDYSNQPQHF
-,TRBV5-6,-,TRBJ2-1,TGTGCCAGCAGCTTGGATGTGGCGACAGGAAAGGAGTTCTTC,CASSLDVATGKEFF
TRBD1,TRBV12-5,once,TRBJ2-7,TGTGCTAGTGGTTTGGTACCGGGACAGGGGTTTTCGAGGGAGCAGTACTTC,CASGLVPGQGFSREQYF
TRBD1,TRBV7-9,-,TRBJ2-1,TGTGCCAGCAGCTTATCTACGACAGGGGAGCAGTTCTTC,CASSLSTTGEQFF
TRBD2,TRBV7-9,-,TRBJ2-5,TGTGCCAGCAGCCGGCGGGAGGGAGTAGAGACCCAGTACTTC,CASSRREGVETQYF
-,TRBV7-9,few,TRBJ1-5,TGTGCCAGCAGCGGGGGGGCTTGGCAGCCCCAGCATTTT,CASSGGAWQPQHF
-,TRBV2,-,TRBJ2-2,TGTGCCAGCCAAAAACAGCGGACGGACACCGGGGAGCTGTTTTTT,CASQKQRTDTGELFF
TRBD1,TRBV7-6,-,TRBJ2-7,TGTGCCAGCAGCCCGGGACAGGGTTACGAGCAGTACTTC,CASSPGQGYEQYF
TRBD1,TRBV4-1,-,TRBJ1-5,TGCGCCAGCAGCCAAGATCCCTCCTCGACAGGGATGAGACAGCCCCAGCATTTT,CASSQDPSSTGMRQPQHF
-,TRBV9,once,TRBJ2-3,TGTGCCAGCAGCGCCGGAGGGCTAGCCCCCAGTGATCCGTATTTT,CASSAGGLAPSDPYF
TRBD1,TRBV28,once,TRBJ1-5,TGTGCCAGCAGCCTAATACGGGACAGGAGCAATCAGCCCCAGCATTTT,CASSLIRDRSNQPQHF
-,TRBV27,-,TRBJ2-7,TGTGCCAGCAGTTCCGCTCAGGTTGCCTACGAGCAGTACTTC,CASSSAQVAYEQYF
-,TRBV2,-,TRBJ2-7,TGTGCCAGCAGTGACGATTTGCGCTACGAGCAGTACTTC,CASSDDLRYEQYF
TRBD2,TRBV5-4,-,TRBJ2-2,TGTGCCAGCAGGAGGGGACTAGCGGGACGGAGGGACACCGGGGAGCTGTTTTTT,CASRRGLAGRRDTGELFF
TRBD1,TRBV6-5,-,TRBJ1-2,TGTGCCAGCAACGCAGGACAGGGGGCATGGTATGGCTACACCTTC,CASNAGQGAWYGYTF
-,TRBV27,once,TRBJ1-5,TGTGCCAGCAGCCAAAGATTGGTAGGGGAAGTAGGTCAGCCCCAGCATTTT,CASSQRLVGEVGQPQHF
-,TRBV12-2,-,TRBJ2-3,TGTGCAAGTCGCTTACGGGCTAGCGGGAAAACGGCAGATACGCAGTATTTT,CASRLRASGKTADTQYF
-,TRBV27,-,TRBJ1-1,TGTGCCAGCAGTTTATGGCCGCCGAACACTGAAGCTTTCTTT,CASSLWPPNTEAFF
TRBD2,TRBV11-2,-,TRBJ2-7,TGTGCCAGCAGCTTAGATACCCTAGCGGGAGGCCCCTCCCACGAGCAGTACTTC,CASSLDTLAGGPSHEQYF
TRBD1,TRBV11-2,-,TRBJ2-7,TGTGCCAGCAGCCTATGGGGACAGGGGGACTCCGAGCAGTACTTC,CASSLWGQGDSEQYF
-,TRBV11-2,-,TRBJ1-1,TGTGCCAGCAGACTCGAGGTCGCTGAAGCTTTCTTT,CASRLEVAEAFF
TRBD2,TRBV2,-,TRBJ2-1,TGTGCCAGCAGGCGGCTAGCGGGAGTCGGTGAGCAGTTCTTC,CASRRLAGVGEQFF
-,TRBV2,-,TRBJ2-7,TGTGCCAGCAGTGACCCCCAGGCTCGTTGGGAGCAGTACTTC,CASSDPQARWEQYF
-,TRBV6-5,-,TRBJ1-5,TGTGCCAGCAGCTACTGGGGCAGGGGACAGCCCCAGCATTTT,CASSYWGRGQPQHF
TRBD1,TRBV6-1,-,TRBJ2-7,TGTGCCATCCTACCGACAGGGTTCTTTTACGAGCAGTACTTC,CAILPTGFFYEQYF
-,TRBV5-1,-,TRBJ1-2,TGCGCCAGCAGCTTGGGACACCATAACTATGGCTACACCTTC,CASSLGHHNYGYTF
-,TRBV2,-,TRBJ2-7,TGTGCCAGCAGCGCACTTCTAGGTTCCAACTACGAGCAGTACTTC,CASSALLGSNYEQYF
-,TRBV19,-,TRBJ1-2,TGTGCCAGTAGTACATACAACCGGGACACCTTCTATGGCTACACCTTC,CASSTYNRDTFYGYTF
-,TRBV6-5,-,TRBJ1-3,TGTGCCAGCAGTTACTCGTCCAGCTCTGGAAACACCATATATTTT,CASSYSSSSGNTIYF
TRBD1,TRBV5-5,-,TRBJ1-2,TGTGCCAGCGGATCTCGGACAGGCAACTATGGCTACACCTTC,CASGSRTGNYGYTF
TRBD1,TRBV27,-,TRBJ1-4,TGTGCCAGCAGCATTACCGGGACAGGCAGTGAAAAACTGTTTTTT,CASSITGTGSEKLFF
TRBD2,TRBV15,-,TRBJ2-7,TGTGCCACCAGCAGCGGGGGGGTAAGCTCCTACGAGCAGTACTTC,CATSSGGVSSYEQYF
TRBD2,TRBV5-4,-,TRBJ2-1,TGTGCCAGCAGCCTAGATCTAGCGGGGGGTCAGGGCTCCTACAATGAGCAGTTCTTC,CASSLDLAGGQGSYNEQFF
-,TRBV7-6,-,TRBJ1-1,TGTGCCAGCAGCTTATCGGGGGGGAACACTGAAGCTTTCTTT,CASSLSGGNTEAFF
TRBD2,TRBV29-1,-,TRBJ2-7,TGCAGCGTTGTTAGCGGGGGAGGGGACGAGCAGTACTTC,CSVVSGGGDEQYF
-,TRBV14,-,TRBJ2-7,TGTGCCAGCAGCCAGAGAGCCCTTCGACAGGCTGCCTACGAGCAGTACTTC,CASSQRALRQAAYEQYF
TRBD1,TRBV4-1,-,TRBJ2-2,TGCGCCAGCAGCCCGGACAGGGCGAATGGGGAGCTGTTTTTT,CASSPDRANGELFF
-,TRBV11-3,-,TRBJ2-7,TGTGCCAGCAGCCCCCTTCGGGGGTACGAGCAGTACTTC,CASSPLRGYEQYF
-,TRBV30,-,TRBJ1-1,TGTGCCTGGAGGGGGGACATAGGAACTGAAGCTTTCTTT,CAWRGDIGTEAFF
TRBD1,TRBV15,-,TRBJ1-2,TGTGCCACCAGCAGTGGGGACAGGGGCCTCTATGGCTACACCTTC,CATSSGDRGLYGYTF
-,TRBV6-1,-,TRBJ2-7,TGTGCCAGCTTTACACCCTCATTCTCCTACGAGCAGTACTTC,CASFTPSFSYEQYF
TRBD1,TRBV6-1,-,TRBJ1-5,TGTGCCAGCAGTGAATTTACAGGGGGCGGAGGGCAGCCCCAGCATTTT,CASSEFTGGGGQPQHF
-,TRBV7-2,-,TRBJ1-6,TGTGCCAGCAGCTTAGTTGCGGATTCACCCCTCCACTTT,CASSLVADSPLHF
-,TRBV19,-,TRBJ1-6,TGTGCCAGTGGGGGGGCACCACCCCTCCACTTT,CASGGAPPLHF